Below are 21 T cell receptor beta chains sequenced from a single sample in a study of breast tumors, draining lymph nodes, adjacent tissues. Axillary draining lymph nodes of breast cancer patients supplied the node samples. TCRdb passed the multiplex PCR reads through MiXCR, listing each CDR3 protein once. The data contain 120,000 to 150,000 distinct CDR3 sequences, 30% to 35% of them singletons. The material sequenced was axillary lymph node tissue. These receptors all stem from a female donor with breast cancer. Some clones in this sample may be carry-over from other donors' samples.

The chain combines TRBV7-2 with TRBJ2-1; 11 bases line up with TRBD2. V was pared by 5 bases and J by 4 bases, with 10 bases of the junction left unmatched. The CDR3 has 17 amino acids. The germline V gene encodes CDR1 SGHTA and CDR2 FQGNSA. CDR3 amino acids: CASSRRAGTSGYNEQFF. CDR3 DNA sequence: TGTGCCAGCAGCCGCCGAGCCGGGACTAGCGGATACAATGAGCAGTTCTTC.

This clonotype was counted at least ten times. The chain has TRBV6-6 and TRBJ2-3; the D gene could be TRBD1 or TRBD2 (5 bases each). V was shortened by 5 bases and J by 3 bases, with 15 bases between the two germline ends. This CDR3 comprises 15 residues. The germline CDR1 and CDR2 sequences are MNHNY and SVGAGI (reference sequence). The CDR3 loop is CASSPGRGSTDTQYF. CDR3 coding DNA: TGTGCCAGCAGTCCGGGACGGGGAAGTACAGATACGCAGTATTTT.

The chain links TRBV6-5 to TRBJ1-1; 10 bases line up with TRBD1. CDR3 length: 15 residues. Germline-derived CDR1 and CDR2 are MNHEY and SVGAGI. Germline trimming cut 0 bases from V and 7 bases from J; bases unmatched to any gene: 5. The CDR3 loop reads CASSYSTGGDFEAFF. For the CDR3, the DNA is TGTGCCAGCAGTTACTCGACAGGGGGCGATTTTGAAGCTTTCTTT.

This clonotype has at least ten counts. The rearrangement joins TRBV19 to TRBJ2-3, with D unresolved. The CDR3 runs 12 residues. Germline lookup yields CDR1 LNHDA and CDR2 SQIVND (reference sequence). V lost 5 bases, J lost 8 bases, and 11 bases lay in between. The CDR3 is CASSSRTSTQYF. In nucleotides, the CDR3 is TGTGCCAGTAGTTCTCGGACGAGTACGCAGTATTTT.

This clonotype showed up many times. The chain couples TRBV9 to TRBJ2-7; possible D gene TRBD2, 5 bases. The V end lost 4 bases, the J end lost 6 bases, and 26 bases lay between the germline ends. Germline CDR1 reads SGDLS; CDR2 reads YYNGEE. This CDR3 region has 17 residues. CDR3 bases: TGTGCCAGCAGCATCAAAAGGAGGTATTCTATAAGGCCCGAGCAGTACGTC. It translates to CASSIKRRYSIRPEQYV.

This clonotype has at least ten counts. CDR3 sequence: CASMKGLAGEGELFF. In DNA form, the CDR3 reads TGTGCCAGTATGAAGGGGCTAGCGGGGGAAGGGGAGCTGTTTTTT. J is TRBJ2-2 and V is TRBV19, with 10 bases identical to TRBD2. CDR3 length: 15 residues. V dropped 7 bases and J dropped 8; count of bases not matched to a gene: 10. Per germline, CDR1 LNHDA and CDR2 SQIVND (reference sequence). The full variable domain, rest sourced from reference TRBV19 and TRBJ2-2, is DGGITQSPKYLFRKEGQNVTLSCEQNLNHDAMYWYRQDPGQGLRLIYYSQIVNDFQKGDIAEGYSVSREKKESFPLTVTSAQKNPTAFYLCASMKGLAGEGELFFGEGSRLTVL.

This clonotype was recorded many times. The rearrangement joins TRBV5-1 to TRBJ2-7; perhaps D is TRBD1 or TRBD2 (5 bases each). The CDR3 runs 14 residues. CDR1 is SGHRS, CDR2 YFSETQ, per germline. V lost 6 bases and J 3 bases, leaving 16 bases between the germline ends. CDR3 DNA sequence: TGCGCCAGCAACCTTCAGGGACCAAACTACGAGCAGTACTTC. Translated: CASNLQGPNYEQYF.

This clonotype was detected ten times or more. CDR3 amino acids: CASIPYGGSSYNEQFF. DNA of the CDR3: TGTGCCAGCATCCCCTACGGCGGAAGCTCCTACAATGAGCAGTTCTTC. The chain employs TRBV7-6 and TRBJ2-1; D remains ambiguous. Trimming removed 7 bases from V and 0 bases from J, with 16 bases in between. The germline CDR1 and CDR2 sequences are SGHVS and FNYEAQ. The CDR3 covers 16 residues.

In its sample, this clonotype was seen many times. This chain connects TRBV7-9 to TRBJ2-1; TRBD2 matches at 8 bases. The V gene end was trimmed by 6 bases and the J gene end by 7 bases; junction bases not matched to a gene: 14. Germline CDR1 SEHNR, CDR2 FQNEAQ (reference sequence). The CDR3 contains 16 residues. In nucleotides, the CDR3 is TGTGCCAGCAGGGCTACTGGCGGGGGGCGAGAGAATGAGCAGTTCTTC. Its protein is CASRATGGGRENEQFF.

CDR3 protein: CASSLAGPASPLHF. CDR3 coding DNA: TGCGCCAGCAGCTTGGCGGGGCCCGCTTCACCCCTCCACTTT. The chain recombines TRBV5-1 with TRBJ1-6; possible D gene TRBD1, 5 bases. The CDR3 has 14 amino acids. With 0 bases removed from V and 9 bases from J, the gap between germline ends came to 10 bases. Germline loops: CDR1 SGHRS, CDR2 YFSETQ.

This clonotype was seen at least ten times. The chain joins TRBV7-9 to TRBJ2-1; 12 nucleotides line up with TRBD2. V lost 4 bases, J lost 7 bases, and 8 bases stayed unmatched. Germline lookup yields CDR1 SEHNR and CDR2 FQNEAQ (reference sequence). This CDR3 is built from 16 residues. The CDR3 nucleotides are TGTGCCAGCAGCTCACTAGATGGACTAGCGGGGAATGAGCAGTTCTTC. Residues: CASSSLDGLAGNEQFF.

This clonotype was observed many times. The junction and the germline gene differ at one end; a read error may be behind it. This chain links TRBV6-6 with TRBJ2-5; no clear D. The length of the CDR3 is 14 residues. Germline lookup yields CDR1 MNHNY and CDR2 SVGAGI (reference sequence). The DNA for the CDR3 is TGTGCCAGCAGTCACTCGGCAGTTGTGCACCCTATTATTTTC. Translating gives CASSHSAVVHPIIF.

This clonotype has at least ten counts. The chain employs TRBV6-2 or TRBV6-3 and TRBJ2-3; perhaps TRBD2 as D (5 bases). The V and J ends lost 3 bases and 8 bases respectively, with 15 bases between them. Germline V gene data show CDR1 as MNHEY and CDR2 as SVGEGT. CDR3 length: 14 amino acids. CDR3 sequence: CASSYGLASGTQYF. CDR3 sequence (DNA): TGTGCCAGCAGTTATGGGCTAGCTTCGGGTACGCAGTATTTT.

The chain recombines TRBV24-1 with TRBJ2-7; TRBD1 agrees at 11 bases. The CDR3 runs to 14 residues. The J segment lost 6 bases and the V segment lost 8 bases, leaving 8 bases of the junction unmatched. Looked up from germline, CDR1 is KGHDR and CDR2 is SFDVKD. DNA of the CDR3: TGTGCCACCACCGGCGGGACAGGGGGGTTCGAGCAGTACGTC. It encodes CATTGGTGGFEQYV.

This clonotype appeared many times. CDR3 sequence reads: CASSRGFSGGQNEQFF. CDR3 bases: TGCGCCAGCAGCCGGGGGTTTAGCGGGGGGCAGAATGAGCAGTTCTTC. The J gene is TRBJ2-1, the V gene TRBV5-1, with 10 bases lining up with TRBD2. Germline CDR1 and CDR2: SGHRS and YFSETQ. V trimming: 4 bases; J trimming: 7 bases; junction bases outside the gene matches: 11. The CDR3 loop spans 16 amino acids.

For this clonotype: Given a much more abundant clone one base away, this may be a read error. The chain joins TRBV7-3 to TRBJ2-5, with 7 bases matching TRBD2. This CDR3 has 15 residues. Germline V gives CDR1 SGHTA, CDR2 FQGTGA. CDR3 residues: CASSPTVGGLEAQYF. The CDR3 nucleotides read TGCGCCAGCAGCCCGACCGTCGGGGGGTTGGAGGCCCAGTACTTC.

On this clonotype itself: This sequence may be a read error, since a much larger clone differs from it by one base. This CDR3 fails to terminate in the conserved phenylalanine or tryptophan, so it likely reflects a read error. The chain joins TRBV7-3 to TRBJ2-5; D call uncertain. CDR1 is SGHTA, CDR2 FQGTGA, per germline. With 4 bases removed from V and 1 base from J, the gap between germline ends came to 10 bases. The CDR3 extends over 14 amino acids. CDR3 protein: CASSSAPFQETQYL. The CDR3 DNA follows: TGTGCCAGCAGCTCCGCCCCCTTCCAAGAGACCCAGTACCTC.

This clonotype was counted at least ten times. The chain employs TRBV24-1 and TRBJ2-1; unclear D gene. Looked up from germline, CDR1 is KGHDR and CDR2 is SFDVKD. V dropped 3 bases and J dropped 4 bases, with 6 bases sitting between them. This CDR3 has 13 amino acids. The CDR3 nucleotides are TGTGCCACCAGTGATACACGTTACAATGAGCAGTTCTTC. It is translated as CATSDTRYNEQFF.

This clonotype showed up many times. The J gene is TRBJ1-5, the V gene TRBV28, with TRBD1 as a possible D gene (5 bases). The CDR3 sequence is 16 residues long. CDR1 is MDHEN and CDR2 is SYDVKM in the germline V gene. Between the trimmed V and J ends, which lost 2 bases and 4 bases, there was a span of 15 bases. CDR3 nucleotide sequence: TGTGCCAGCAGTTTACACACGGGGGGTGGTAATCAGCCCCAGCATTTT. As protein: CASSLHTGGGNQPQHF.

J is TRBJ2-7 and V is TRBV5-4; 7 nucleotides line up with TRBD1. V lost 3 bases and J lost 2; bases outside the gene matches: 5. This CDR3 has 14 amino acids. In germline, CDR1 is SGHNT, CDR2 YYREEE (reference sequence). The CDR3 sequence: CASSYSTGPYEQYF. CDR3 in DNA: TGTGCCAGCAGCTATTCGACAGGGCCCTACGAGCAGTACTTC.

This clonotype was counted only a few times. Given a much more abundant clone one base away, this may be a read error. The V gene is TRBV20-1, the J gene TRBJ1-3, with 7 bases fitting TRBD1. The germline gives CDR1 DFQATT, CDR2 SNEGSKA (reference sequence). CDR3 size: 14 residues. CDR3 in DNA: TGCAGTGCTAGAAGAAGACAGGGAGGAACCACCATATATTTT. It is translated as CSARRRQGGTTIYF.